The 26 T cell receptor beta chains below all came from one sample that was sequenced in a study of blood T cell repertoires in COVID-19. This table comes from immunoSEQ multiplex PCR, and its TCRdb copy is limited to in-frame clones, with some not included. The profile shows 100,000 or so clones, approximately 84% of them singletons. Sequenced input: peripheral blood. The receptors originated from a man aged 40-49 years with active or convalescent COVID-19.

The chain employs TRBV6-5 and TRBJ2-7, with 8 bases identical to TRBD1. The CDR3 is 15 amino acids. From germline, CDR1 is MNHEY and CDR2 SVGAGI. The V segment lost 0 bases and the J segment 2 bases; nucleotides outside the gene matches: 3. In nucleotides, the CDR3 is TGTGCCAGCAGTTACTCCCGACAGGGGCCCTACGAGCAGTACTTC. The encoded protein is CASSYSRQGPYEQYF.

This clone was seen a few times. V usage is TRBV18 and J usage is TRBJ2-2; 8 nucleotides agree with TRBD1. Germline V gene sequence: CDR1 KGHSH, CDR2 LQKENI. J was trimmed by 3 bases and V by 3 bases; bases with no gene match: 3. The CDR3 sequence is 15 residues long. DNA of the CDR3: TGTGCCAGCTCACCCCAGGGGGCGGACACCGGGGAGCTGTTTTTT. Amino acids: CASSPQGADTGELFF.

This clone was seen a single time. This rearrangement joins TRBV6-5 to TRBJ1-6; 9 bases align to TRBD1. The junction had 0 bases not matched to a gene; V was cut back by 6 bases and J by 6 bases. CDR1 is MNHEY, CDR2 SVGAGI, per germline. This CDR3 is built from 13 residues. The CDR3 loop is CASRDRGNSPLHF. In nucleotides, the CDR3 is TGTGCCAGCAGGGACAGGGGTAATTCACCCCTCCACTTT.

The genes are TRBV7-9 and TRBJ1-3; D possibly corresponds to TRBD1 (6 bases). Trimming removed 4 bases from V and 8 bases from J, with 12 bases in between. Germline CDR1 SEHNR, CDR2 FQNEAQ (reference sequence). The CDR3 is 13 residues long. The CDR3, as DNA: TGTGCCAGCAGCTCACAGGGTTTGGACACCATATATTTT. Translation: CASSSQGLDTIYF.

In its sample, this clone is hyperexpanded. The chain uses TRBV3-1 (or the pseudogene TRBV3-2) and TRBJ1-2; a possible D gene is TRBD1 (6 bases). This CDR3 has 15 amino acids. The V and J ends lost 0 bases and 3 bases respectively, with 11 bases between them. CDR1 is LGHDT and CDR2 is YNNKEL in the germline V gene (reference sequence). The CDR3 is CASSQEVQGYYGYTF. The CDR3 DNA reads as TGTGCCAGCAGCCAAGAAGTTCAGGGGTACTATGGCTACACCTTC.

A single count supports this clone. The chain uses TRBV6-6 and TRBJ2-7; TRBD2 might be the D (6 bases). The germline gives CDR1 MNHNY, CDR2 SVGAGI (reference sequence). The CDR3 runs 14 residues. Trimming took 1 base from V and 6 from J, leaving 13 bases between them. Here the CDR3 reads CASSYLWQGGEQYF. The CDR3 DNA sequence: TGTGCCAGCAGTTACTTGTGGCAGGGAGGCGAGCAGTACTTC.

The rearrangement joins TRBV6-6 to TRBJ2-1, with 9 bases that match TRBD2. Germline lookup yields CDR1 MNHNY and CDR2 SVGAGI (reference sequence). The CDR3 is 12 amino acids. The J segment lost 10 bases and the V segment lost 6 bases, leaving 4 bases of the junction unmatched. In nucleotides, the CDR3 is TGTGCCAGCAGGCCGACTAGCGGCGAGCAGTTCTTC. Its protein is CASRPTSGEQFF.

CDR3 nucleotide sequence: TGTGCCAGCAGCGTGGACAGGGGCTATGGCTACACCTTC. This translates into CASSVDRGYGYTF. The J gene is TRBJ1-2, the V gene TRBV7-9; 9 positions match TRBD1. The CDR3 totals 13 residues. The V segment lost 5 bases and the J segment 4 bases; nucleotides outside the gene matches: 2. Per germline, CDR1 SEHNR and CDR2 FQNEAQ (reference sequence).

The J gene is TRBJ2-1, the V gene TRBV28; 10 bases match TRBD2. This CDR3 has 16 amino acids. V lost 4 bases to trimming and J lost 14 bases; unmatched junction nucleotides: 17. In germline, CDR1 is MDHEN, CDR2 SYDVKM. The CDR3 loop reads CASSSLAPGLAVFEFF. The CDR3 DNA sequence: TGTGCCAGCAGTTCCCTAGCCCCCGGACTAGCGGTATTTGAGTTCTTC.

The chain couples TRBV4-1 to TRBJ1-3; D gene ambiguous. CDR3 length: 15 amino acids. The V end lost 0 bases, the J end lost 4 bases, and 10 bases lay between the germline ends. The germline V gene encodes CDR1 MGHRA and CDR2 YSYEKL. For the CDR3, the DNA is TGCGCCAGCAGCCAAGAAGGAGGGTTCGGAAACACCATATATTTT. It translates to CASSQEGGFGNTIYF.

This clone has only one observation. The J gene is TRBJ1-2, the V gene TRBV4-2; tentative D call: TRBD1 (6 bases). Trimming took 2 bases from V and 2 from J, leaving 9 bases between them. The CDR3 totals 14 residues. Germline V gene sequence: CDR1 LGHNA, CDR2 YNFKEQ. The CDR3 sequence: CASSQLGQNYGYTF. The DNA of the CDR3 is TGTGCCAGCAGCCAACTGGGACAAAACTATGGCTACACCTTC.

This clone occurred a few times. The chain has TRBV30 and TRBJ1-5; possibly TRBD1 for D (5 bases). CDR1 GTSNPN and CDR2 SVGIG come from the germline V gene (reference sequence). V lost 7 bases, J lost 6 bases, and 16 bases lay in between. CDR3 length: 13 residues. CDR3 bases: TGTGCCTCATCGACAGAGACAAGTCAGCCCCAGCATTTT. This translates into CASSTETSQPQHF.

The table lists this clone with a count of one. Written as DNA, the CDR3 is TGTGCCAGCAGCTTAGGCGGGGGACGTTTAGAGACCCAGTACTTC. It encodes CASSLGGGRLETQYF. The chain uses TRBV11-1 and TRBJ2-5; TRBD2 agrees at 7 bases. The trim removed 1 base at V and 4 bases at J, leaving 6 bases unmatched. The CDR3 runs to 15 residues. Germline V gene sequence: CDR1 SGHAT, CDR2 FQDESV (reference sequence).

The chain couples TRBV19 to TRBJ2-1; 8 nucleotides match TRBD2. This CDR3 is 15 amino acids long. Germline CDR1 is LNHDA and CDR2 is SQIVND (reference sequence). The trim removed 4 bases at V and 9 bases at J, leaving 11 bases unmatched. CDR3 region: CASSTGTRGFVEQFF. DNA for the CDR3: TGTGCCAGTAGTACGGGGACTAGAGGGTTTGTTGAGCAGTTCTTC.

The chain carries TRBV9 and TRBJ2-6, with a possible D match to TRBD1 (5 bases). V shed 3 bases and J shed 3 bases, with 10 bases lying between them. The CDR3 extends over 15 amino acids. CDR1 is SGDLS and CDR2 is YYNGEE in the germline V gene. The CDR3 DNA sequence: TGTGCCAGCAGCGCAGGGTCTGGTGGGGCCAACGTCCTGACTTTC. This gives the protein CASSAGSGGANVLTF.

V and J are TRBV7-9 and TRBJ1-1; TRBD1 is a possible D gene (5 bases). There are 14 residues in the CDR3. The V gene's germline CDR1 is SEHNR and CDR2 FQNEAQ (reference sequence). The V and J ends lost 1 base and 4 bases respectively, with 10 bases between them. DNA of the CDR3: TGTGCCAGCAGCTTAGGACCAGGGCTCACTGAAGCTTTCTTT. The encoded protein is CASSLGPGLTEAFF.

CDR3 protein: CATRFGGVEEKLFF. The CDR3 nucleotides read TGTGCCACCCGTTTTGGCGGGGTGGAAGAAAAACTGTTTTTT. The chain employs TRBV2 and TRBJ1-4; D uncertain. This CDR3 comprises 14 residues. Germline lookup yields CDR1 SNHLY and CDR2 FYNNEI. V lost 10 bases and J 8 bases, leaving 20 bases between the germline ends.

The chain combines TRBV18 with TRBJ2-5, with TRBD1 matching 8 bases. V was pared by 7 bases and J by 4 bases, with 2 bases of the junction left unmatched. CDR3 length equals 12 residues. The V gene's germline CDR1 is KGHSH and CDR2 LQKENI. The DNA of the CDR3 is TGTGCCAGCTTTGGACAGGGAGAGACCCAGTACTTC. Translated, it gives CASFGQGETQYF.

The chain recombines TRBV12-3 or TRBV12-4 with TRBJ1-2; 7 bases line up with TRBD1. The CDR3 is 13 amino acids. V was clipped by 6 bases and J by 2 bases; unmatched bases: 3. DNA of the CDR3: TGTGCCAGCAGCGGGACAGTGAACTATGGCTACACCTTC. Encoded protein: CASSGTVNYGYTF.

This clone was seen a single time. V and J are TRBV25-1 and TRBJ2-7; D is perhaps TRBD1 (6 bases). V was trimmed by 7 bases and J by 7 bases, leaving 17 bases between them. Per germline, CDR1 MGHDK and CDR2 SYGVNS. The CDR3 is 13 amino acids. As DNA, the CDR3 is TGTGCCAGCACAGGACAGTCTTTTCGGGAGCAGTACTTC. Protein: CASTGQSFREQYF.

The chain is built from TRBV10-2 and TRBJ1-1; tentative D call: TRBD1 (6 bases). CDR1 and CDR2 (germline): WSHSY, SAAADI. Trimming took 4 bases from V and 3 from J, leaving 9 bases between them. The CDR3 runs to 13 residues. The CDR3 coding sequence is TGCGCCAGCAGTGGACAGGTTGACACTGAAGCTTTCTTT. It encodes CASSGQVDTEAFF.

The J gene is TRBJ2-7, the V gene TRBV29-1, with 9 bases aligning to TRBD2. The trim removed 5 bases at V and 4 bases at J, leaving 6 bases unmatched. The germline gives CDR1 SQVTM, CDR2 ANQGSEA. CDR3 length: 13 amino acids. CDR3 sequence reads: CSVLSGGTYEQYF. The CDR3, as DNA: TGCAGCGTTCTGAGCGGGGGGACTTACGAGCAGTACTTC.

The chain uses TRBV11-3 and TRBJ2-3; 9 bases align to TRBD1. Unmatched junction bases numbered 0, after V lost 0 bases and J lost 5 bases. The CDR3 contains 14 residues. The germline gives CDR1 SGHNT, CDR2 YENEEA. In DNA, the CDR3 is TGTGCCAGCAGCTTAGAGGGACAGGGAGATACGCAGTATTTT. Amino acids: CASSLEGQGDTQYF.

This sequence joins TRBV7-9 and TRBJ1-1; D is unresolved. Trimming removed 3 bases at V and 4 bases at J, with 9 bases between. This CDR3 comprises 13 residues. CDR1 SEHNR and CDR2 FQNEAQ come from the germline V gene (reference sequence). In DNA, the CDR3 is TGTGCCAGCAGCTTGGGCGGGCCCACTGAAGCTTTCTTT. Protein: CASSLGGPTEAFF.

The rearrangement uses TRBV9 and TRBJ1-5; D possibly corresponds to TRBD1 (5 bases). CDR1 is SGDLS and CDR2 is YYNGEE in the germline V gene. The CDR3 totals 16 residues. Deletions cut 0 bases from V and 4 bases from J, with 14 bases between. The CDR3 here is CASSVGQGGDNQPQHF. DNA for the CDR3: TGTGCCAGCAGCGTAGGGCAGGGCGGGGATAATCAGCCCCAGCATTTT.

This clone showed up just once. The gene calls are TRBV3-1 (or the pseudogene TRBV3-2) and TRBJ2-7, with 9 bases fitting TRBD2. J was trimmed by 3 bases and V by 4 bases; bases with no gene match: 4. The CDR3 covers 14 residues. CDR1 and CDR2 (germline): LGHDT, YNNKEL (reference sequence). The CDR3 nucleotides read TGTGCCAGCAGCCGCGGGGGGGGAGGCTACGAGCAGTACTTC. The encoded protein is CASSRGGGGYEQYF.